The rows below give T cell receptor beta chains drawn from one sample of a study of T cell changes during pregnancy in multiple sclerosis. Sequenced by immunoSEQ multiplex PCR; TCRdb stores in-frame clones only, minus some. Here the sample spans some 81,000 clones, 75% to 90% being singletons. The starting material was peripheral blood, obtained before pregnancy. The receptors originated from a female donor with multiple sclerosis, enrolled in a pregnancy study. Both conserved end residues are part of each CDR3. A D gene is named only where the DNA matches it firmly. Size is omitted from some rows. Given values are once, few, many or a class for expanded clones.

size: NA
V: TRBV30
J: TRBJ1-2
D: NA
CDR3: CAWSGDHSGHTF
DNA: TGTGCCTGGAGCGGGGATCACTCTGGCCACACCTTC

size: few
V: TRBV29-1
J: TRBJ1-5
D: NA
CDR3: CSVVIQNNQPQHF
DNA: TGCAGCGTTGTAATACAGAACAATCAGCCCCAGCATTTT

size: NA
V: TRBV19
J: TRBJ1-4
D: NA
CDR3: CASSIVGAGEKLFF
DNA: TGTGCCAGTAGTATAGTAGGGGCCGGTGAAAAACTGTTTTTT

size: NA
V: TRBV15
J: TRBJ2-3
D: TRBD2
CDR3: CATAGGSSTDTQYF
DNA: TGTGCCACCGCGGGGGGGAGTAGCACAGATACGCAGTATTTT

size: NA
V: TRBV15
J: TRBJ2-5
D: TRBD2
CDR3: CATSRARTSGGPIPQETQYF
DNA: TGTGCCACCAGCAGGGCACGGACTAGCGGGGGGCCTATCCCCCAAGAGACCCAGTACTTC

size: few
V: TRBV5-4
J: TRBJ1-6
D: NA
CDR3: CASSLGHPSNSPLHF
DNA: TGTGCCAGCAGCCTTGGACACCCTTCAAATTCACCCCTCCACTTT

size: NA
V: TRBV5-1
J: TRBJ2-3
D: NA
CDR3: CASSPGPTDTQYF
DNA: TGCGCCAGCAGCCCTGGGCCCACAGATACGCAGTATTTT

size: NA
V: TRBV28
J: TRBJ2-1
D: TRBD2
CDR3: CASSLWRGNSYNEQFF
DNA: TGTGCCAGCAGTTTATGGCGGGGGAACTCCTACAATGAGCAGTTCTTC

size: NA
V: TRBV2
J: TRBJ1-2
D: TRBD1
CDR3: CASSEALGTDRYGYTF
DNA: TGTGCCAGCAGTGAAGCGCTGGGGACAGACAGGTATGGCTACACCTTC

size: NA
V: TRBV27
J: TRBJ2-2
D: TRBD1
CDR3: CASSGRTGNTGELFF
DNA: TGTGCCAGCAGTGGCCGGACAGGGAACACCGGGGAGCTGTTTTTT

size: NA
V: TRBV7-8
J: TRBJ2-1
D: NA
CDR3: CASSLGVASYNEQFF
DNA: TGTGCCAGCAGCTTAGGTGTAGCGTCCTACAATGAGCAGTTCTTC

size: NA
V: TRBV15
J: TRBJ2-7
D: NA
CDR3: CATSSDEEYEQYF
DNA: TGTGCCACCAGCAGTGATGAGGAATACGAGCAGTACTTC

size: NA
V: TRBV14
J: TRBJ1-5
D: NA
CDR3: CASSQDLGLLALYSNQPQHF
DNA: TGTGCCAGCAGCCAAGATCTAGGTCTTCTCGCCCTATACAGCAATCAGCCCCAGCATTTT

size: NA
V: TRBV6-5
J: TRBJ2-5
D: TRBD1
CDR3: CASSSPTGGMETQYF
DNA: TGTGCCAGCAGTTCCCCCACAGGGGGTATGGAGACCCAGTACTTC

size: NA
V: TRBV2
J: TRBJ2-7
D: TRBD1
CDR3: CASSYPGQLPYEQYF
DNA: TGTGCCAGCAGCTACCCGGGACAGCTACCCTACGAGCAGTACTTC

size: NA
V: TRBV18
J: TRBJ1-1
D: NA
CDR3: CASSPEWQGRNTEAFF
DNA: TGTGCCAGCTCACCTGAATGGCAGGGTCGGAACACTGAAGCTTTCTTT

size: NA
V: TRBV5-6
J: TRBJ1-4
D: TRBD1
CDR3: CASSLSDRGTNEKLFF
DNA: TGTGCCAGCAGCTTGTCTGACAGGGGGACTAATGAAAAACTGTTTTTT

size: NA
V: TRBV15
J: TRBJ1-1
D: NA
CDR3: CATSRDHDTQAFF
DNA: TGTGCCACCAGCAGAGATCATGACACCCAAGCTTTCTTT

size: NA
V: TRBV9
J: TRBJ1-3
D: NA
CDR3: CASSPTGAAGNTIYF
DNA: TGTGCCAGCAGCCCCACGGGTGCGGCTGGAAACACCATATATTTT

size: NA
V: TRBV28
J: TRBJ1-2
D: NA
CDR3: CASRRQAFDGYTF
DNA: TGTGCCAGCAGACGCCAGGCATTTGATGGCTACACCTTC

size: NA
V: TRBV28
J: TRBJ1-1
D: NA
CDR3: CASSLSTTYEAFF
DNA: TGTGCCAGCAGTTTATCGACGACATATGAAGCTTTCTTT

size: NA
V: TRBV19
J: TRBJ2-7
D: TRBD1
CDR3: CASSEQGPHSYEQYF
DNA: TGTGCCAGTAGTGAACAGGGGCCCCACTCCTACGAGCAGTACTTC

size: NA
V: TRBV19
J: TRBJ2-3
D: NA
CDR3: CASSLGGTGTTDTQYF
DNA: TGTGCCAGTAGTCTTGGAGGGACTGGGACCACAGATACGCAGTATTTT

size: NA
V: TRBV7-2
J: TRBJ1-5
D: TRBD1
CDR3: CASSRDRGWGGNQPQHF
DNA: TGTGCCAGCAGCCGAGACAGGGGGTGGGGGGGCAATCAGCCCCAGCATTTT

size: NA
V: TRBV7-2
J: TRBJ1-2
D: NA
CDR3: CASSFLLAANYGYTF
DNA: TGTGCCAGCAGCTTCTTGCTGGCAGCTAACTATGGCTACACCTTC

size: NA
V: TRBV30
J: TRBJ2-5
D: TRBD1
CDR3: CAWSAGTGWETQYF
DNA: TGTGCCTGGAGTGCTGGGACAGGATGGGAGACCCAGTACTTC

size: NA
V: TRBV7-8
J: TRBJ2-7
D: NA
CDR3: CASSSYTPYEQYF
DNA: TGTGCCAGCAGCTCGTACACCCCCTACGAGCAGTACTTC

size: NA
V: TRBV5-1
J: TRBJ2-5
D: NA
CDR3: CASSEQSQETQYF
DNA: TGCGCCAGCAGCGAGCAAAGCCAAGAGACCCAGTACTTC

size: NA
V: TRBV7-6
J: TRBJ1-1
D: NA
CDR3: CASSHRDSEAFF
DNA: TGTGCCAGCAGCCACAGGGATTCTGAAGCTTTCTTT

size: NA
V: TRBV6-1
J: TRBJ1-2
D: NA
CDR3: CASTQGTANHYGYTF
DNA: TGTGCCAGCACCCAGGGGACCGCGAACCACTATGGCTACACCTTC

size: NA
V: TRBV7-2
J: TRBJ1-5
D: TRBD1
CDR3: CASSLRQGAGQPQHF
DNA: TGTGCCAGCAGCTTACGACAGGGGGCAGGTCAGCCCCAGCATTTT

size: NA
V: TRBV15
J: TRBJ1-5
D: NA
CDR3: CATSRRQVSEPVEQPQHF
DNA: TGTGCCACCAGCAGACGACAGGTTTCTGAACCGGTAGAGCAGCCCCAGCATTTT

size: once
V: TRBV5-1
J: TRBJ2-1
D: TRBD1
CDR3: CASSFTGVTYNEQFF
DNA: TGCGCCAGCAGCTTTACAGGGGTTACCTACAATGAGCAGTTCTTC

size: NA
V: TRBV7-9
J: TRBJ1-2
D: TRBD1
CDR3: CASSPDWTGSYGYTF
DNA: TGTGCCAGCAGCCCGGACTGGACAGGGAGCTATGGCTACACCTTC

size: NA
V: TRBV7-8
J: TRBJ1-1
D: NA
CDR3: CASSHLYSGRGVGAFF
DNA: TGTGCCAGCAGCCACCTCTACTCCGGGCGGGGGGTAGGAGCTTTCTTT

size: NA
V: TRBV18
J: TRBJ2-3
D: NA
CDR3: CASSRGAQGDTQYF
DNA: TGTGCCAGCTCTCGGGGGGCGCAGGGAGATACGCAGTATTTT

size: NA
V: TRBV5-1
J: TRBJ2-1
D: TRBD1
CDR3: CASSLDGTGGNEQFF
DNA: TGCGCCAGCAGCTTGGACGGGACAGGGGGCAATGAGCAGTTCTTC